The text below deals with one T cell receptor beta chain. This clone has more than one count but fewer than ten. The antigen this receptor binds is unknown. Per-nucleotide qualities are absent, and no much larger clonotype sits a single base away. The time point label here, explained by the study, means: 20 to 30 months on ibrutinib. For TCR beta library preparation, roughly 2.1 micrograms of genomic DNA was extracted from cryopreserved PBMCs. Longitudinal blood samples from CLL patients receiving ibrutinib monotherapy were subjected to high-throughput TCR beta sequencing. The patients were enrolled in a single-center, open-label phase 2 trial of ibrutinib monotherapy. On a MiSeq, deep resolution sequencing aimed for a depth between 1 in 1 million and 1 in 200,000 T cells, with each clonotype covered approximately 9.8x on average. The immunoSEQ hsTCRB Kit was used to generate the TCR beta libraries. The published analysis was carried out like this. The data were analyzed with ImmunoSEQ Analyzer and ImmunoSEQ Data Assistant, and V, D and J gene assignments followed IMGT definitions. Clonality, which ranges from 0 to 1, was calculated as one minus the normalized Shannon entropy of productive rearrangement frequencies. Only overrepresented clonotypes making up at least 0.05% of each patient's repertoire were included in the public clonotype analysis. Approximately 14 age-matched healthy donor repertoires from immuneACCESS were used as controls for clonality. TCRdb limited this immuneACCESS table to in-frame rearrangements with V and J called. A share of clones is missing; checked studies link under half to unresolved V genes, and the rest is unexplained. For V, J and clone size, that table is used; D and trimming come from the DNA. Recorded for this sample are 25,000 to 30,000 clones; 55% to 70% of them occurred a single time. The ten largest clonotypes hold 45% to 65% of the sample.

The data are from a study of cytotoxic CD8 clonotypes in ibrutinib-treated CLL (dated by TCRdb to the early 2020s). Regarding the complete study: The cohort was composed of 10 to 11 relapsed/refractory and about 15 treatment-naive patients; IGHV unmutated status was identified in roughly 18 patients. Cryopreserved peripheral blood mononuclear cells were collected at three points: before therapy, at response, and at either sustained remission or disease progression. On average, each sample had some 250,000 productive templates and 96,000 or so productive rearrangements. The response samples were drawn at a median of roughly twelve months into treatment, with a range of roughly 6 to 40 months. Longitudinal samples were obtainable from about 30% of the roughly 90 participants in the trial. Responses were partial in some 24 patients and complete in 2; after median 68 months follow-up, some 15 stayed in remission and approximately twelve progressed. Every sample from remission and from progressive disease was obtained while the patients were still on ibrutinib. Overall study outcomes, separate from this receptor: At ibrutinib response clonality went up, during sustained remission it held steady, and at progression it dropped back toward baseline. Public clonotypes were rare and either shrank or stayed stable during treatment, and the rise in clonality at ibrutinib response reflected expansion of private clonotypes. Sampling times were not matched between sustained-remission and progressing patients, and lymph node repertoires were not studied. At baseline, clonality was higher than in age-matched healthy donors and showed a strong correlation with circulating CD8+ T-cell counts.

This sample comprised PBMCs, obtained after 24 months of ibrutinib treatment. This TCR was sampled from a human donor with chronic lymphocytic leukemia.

Read as DNA, the sequence is TGTGCCAGCAGCTTAGCGTGGGGCAGCACAGATACGCAGTATTTT. Its protein is CASSLAWGSTDTQYF. The chain uses TRBV7-9 and TRBJ2-3; a weak D assignment points to TRBD1 (5 bases agree). Including the terminal cysteine and phenylalanine, the CDR3 comprises 15 residues. Of all the DNA, just the CDR3 is kept, 45 bases in frame from base 1. The V and J ends are trimmed by 0 bases and 0 bases, leaving 7 bases between them. For CDR1 and CDR2, the germline V gene (reference sequence) lists SEHNR and FQNEAQ. With the portions outside the CDR3 filled from the reference TRBV7-9 and TRBJ2-3 genes, the complete variable region becomes DTGVSQNPRHKITKRGQNVTFRCDPISEHNRLYWYRQTLGQGPEFLTYFQNEAQLEKSRLLSDRFSAERPKGSFSTLEIQRTEQGDSAMYLCASSLAWGSTDTQYFGPGTRLTVL.